This is a list of T cell receptor beta chains from one sample in a study of T cells after yellow fever vaccination. Via MiXCR, TCRdb re-called the 5' RACE reads, giving one row per CDR3 protein. The sample carries 110,000 to 150,000 distinct CDR3 sequences, under 8% recorded once. The source material was CD4+ T cells sorted from PBMCs, sampled 10 days after the yellow fever booster vaccination. These receptors all stem from a man aged 30 to 39 who received the YFV17D yellow fever vaccine. CDR3s include the opening cysteine and the closing phenylalanine or tryptophan. A D gene is named only where the DNA matches it firmly. The size of a clone is reported for some rows only, either as once, few or many, or as a class for expanded clones.

clone_size d_call j_call v_call cdr3_aa cdr3_nt
many TRBD2 TRBJ2-3 TRBV5-6 CASSGRANTQYF TGTGCCAGCAGTGGGAGGGCAAATACGCAGTATTTT
many - TRBJ1-5 TRBV11-2 CASSSGIQPQHF TGTGCCAGCAGCTCAGGGATCCAGCCCCAGCATTTT
- - TRBJ1-1 TRBV6-1 CASKASNLNTEAFF TGTGCCAGCAAGGCTAGTAATCTGAACACTGAAGCTTTCTTT
many - TRBJ2-3 TRBV20-1 CSARAIDTQYF TGCAGTGCTAGAGCGATAGATACGCAGTATTTT
- TRBD1 TRBJ1-5 TRBV20-1 CSASTGEDQPQHF TGCAGTGCTAGTACAGGGGAGGATCAGCCCCAGCATTTT
- - TRBJ1-2 TRBV28 CASTQRAETYGYTF TGTGCCAGCACCCAACGGGCGGAGACATATGGCTACACCTTC
many - TRBJ2-5 TRBV5-6 CASSLGHAGETQYF TGTGCCAGCAGCCTCGGACACGCCGGGGAGACCCAGTACTTT
few - TRBJ2-2 TRBV5-6 CASSRQNGELFF TGTGCCAGCAGCCGACAGAACGGGGAGCTGTTTTTT
once TRBD1 TRBJ2-1 TRBV19 CASSIDRDDEQFF TGTGCCAGTAGTATTGACAGGGACGATGAGCAGTTCTTC
- - TRBJ1-2 TRBV6-5 CASSYMGINSPYYGYTF TGTGCCAGCTCGTATATGGGGATCAACTCCCCCTACTATGGCTACACCTTC
few - TRBJ2-2 TRBV7-9 CASGNRAKSYNTGELFF TGTGCCAGCGGCAACAGGGCCAAAAGTTACAACACCGGGGAGCTGTTTTTT
many TRBD2 TRBJ2-7 TRBV5-1 CASSGGDGSHEQYF TGCGCCAGCTCCGGGGGGGACGGCTCCCACGAGCAGTACTTC
many TRBD1 TRBJ1-1 TRBV4-3 CASSQEPGQGLVRAFF TGCGCCAGCAGCCAAGAGCCGGGACAGGGGTTAGTAAGAGCTTTCTTT
many - TRBJ2-5 TRBV7-9 CASSPMEPLVETQYF TGTGCCAGCAGCCCGATGGAACCCCTGGTAGAGACCCAGTACTTC
many TRBD1 TRBJ1-5 TRBV5-5 CASSLGQGAPVQPQHF TGTGCCAGCAGCTTGGGACAGGGGGCGCCCGTTCAGCCCCAGCATTTT
many - TRBJ2-6 TRBV20-1 CSAPVGGSGANVLTF TGCAGTGCCCCAGTTGGGGGCTCTGGGGCCAACGTCCTGACTTTC
many - TRBJ1-2 TRBV27 CASSLAGPRANYGYTF TGTGCCAGCAGCCTTGCAGGGCCAAGAGCTAACTATGGCTACACCTTC
many TRBD2 TRBJ2-4 TRBV28 CASSVTSGRGGIAKNIQYF TGTGCCAGCAGTGTGACTAGCGGGAGAGGAGGGATAGCCAAAAACATTCAGTACTTC
many TRBD2 TRBJ2-1 TRBV30 CAWRGRAHNEQFF TGTGCCTGGAGAGGGAGGGCACACAATGAGCAGTTCTTC
many - TRBJ2-1 TRBV20-1 CSAQGSYNEQFF TGCAGTGCACAGGGTTCCTACAATGAGCAGTTCTTC
many TRBD2 TRBJ2-1 TRBV7-2 CASTASGSLAYNEQFF TGTGCTTCAACGGCTAGCGGGAGTCTCGCTTACAATGAGCAGTTCTTC
many TRBD1 TRBJ1-2 TRBV7-8 CASSLYQGTDYGYTF TGTGCCAGCAGCTTATACCAGGGGACAGACTATGGCTACACCTTC
- TRBD2 TRBJ2-7 TRBV5-4 CASSLGGGPEQYF TGTGCCAGCAGCTTGGGGGGAGGGCCGGAGCAGTACTTC
many TRBD2 TRBJ2-1 TRBV7-9 CASSPKGLAGSWNEQFF TGTGCCAGCAGCCCCAAGGGACTAGCGGGTTCTTGGAATGAGCAGTTCTTC
many - TRBJ1-6 TRBV7-6 CASSLRGKSYNSPLHF TGTGCCAGCAGCTTAAGGGGGAAGTCCTATAATTCACCCCTCCACTTT
many - TRBJ2-5 TRBV29-1 CSVLRQLETQYF TGCAGCGTCCTCCGACAGTTAGAGACCCAGTACTTC
- - TRBJ2-3 TRBV7-2 CASSLAPGAGDTQYF TGTGCCAGCAGCTTAGCGCCTGGGGCCGGGGATACGCAGTATTTT
many - TRBJ2-1 TRBV6-2/TRBV6-3 CASTNPEKSYNEQFF TGTGCCAGCACCAACCCCGAGAAGTCCTACAATGAGCAGTTCTTC
many - TRBJ2-1 TRBV10-3 CAISDKAGNEQFF TGTGCCATCAGCGATAAGGCGGGCAATGAGCAGTTCTTC
- - TRBJ2-6 TRBV7-2 CASSSVSGANVLTF TGTGCCAGCAGCTCTGTCTCTGGGGCCAACGTCCTGACTTTC
few - TRBJ1-2 TRBV12-3/TRBV12-4 CASGPRGAGRGYTF TGTGCCAGCGGCCCGAGGGGGGCCGGCCGGGGCTACACCTTC
- - TRBJ1-4 TRBV7-2 CASSPRLTSTNEKLFF TGTGCCAGCAGCCCCCGACTGACATCAACTAATGAAAAACTGTTTTTT
many - TRBJ2-7 TRBV11-2 CASSLAGQTYEQYF TGTGCCAGCAGCTTAGCCGGACAGACCTACGAGCAGTACTTC
many TRBD1 TRBJ1-5 TRBV5-6 CASGIQGGAQHF TGTGCCAGCGGAATCCAGGGGGGGGCCCAGCATTTT
- TRBD1 TRBJ2-7 TRBV7-3 CASGLRAGQGAYEQYF TGTGCCAGCGGCTTACGAGCCGGACAGGGGGCCTACGAGCAGTACTTC
- - TRBJ1-6 TRBV7-2 CASSFRQGQSSPLHF TGTGCCAGCAGCTTCAGGCAGGGACAAAGTTCACCCCTCCACTTT
many - TRBJ2-7 TRBV5-6 CASSLGRRSEQYF TGTGCCAGCAGCTTGGGGAGAAGGAGCGAGCAGTACTTC
many TRBD1 TRBJ2-3 TRBV20-1 CSATPGQGTDTQYF TGCAGTGCTACCCCGGGACAGGGCACAGATACGCAGTATTTT
many TRBD1 TRBJ1-1 TRBV25-1 CASSARQGVRTEAFF TGTGCCAGCAGTGCCCGACAGGGGGTAAGGACTGAAGCTTTCTTT
many - TRBJ2-6 TRBV25-1 CASTPKSTGANVLTF TGTGCCAGCACCCCCAAATCTACTGGGGCCAACGTCCTGACTTTC
many - TRBJ2-2 TRBV29-1 CSGSVGARTGELFF TGCAGCGGCAGCGTAGGGGCGCGGACCGGGGAGCTGTTTTTT
many - TRBJ2-7 TRBV7-2 CASSLSAGFEQYF TGTGCCAGCAGCTTGAGCGCAGGGTTCGAGCAGTACTTC
many TRBD2 TRBJ2-1 TRBV15 CATSKGLAGGTYYNEQFF TGTGCCACCAGCAAAGGACTAGCGGGAGGCACCTACTACAATGAGCAGTTCTTC
many - TRBJ2-7 TRBV7-6 CASSYDPRPGPSGEQYF TGTGCCAGCAGCTACGATCCTCGACCGGGCCCCTCGGGAGAGCAGTACTTC
- TRBD2 TRBJ2-1 TRBV20-1 CSARVPFSGRVSYEQFF TGCAGTGCTAGAGTCCCTTTTAGCGGGAGGGTTAGTTATGAGCAGTTCTTC
many - TRBJ2-3 TRBV4-3 CASSQDFWGEGTDTQYF TGCGCCAGCAGCCAAGATTTTTGGGGGGAGGGCACAGATACGCAGTATTTT
few - TRBJ1-1 TRBV7-2 CASRPTQMNTEAFF TGTGCCAGCAGACCTACCCAAATGAACACTGAAGCTTTCTTT